The entry below gives a single T cell receptor beta chain sequence along with its context. The antigen it binds to is not known. No per-base quality is available; no much larger clone lies one base away. The cohort comprised under 700 healthy bone marrow donors. All cohort members were sampled while nominally healthy, although unrecorded immune exposures were likely present. The donor tested CMV seronegative, placing the donor among the 350 or so seronegative members of the cohort. Each donor provided a peripheral blood sample, and peripheral blood mononuclear cells were used for TCR beta sequencing. Genomic DNA was extracted from the blood cell samples with the Qiagen DNeasy Blood Extraction Kit. The data were obtained in a study of cytomegalovirus exposure and HLA in healthy donors (dated by TCRdb to the late 2010s). Context from the whole study: According to an earlier analysis of several hundred of the donors, some 180 million T cells yielded 95 million to 140 million unique TCR beta sequences and 276 Gb of sequence data. About 280 gigabases of sequencing data and approximately 85 million unique TCR sequences were included in an early release covering around 600 HLA-typed donors. Among the roughly 400 genotyped donors, 81% belonged to the genetic ancestry cluster associated with self-reported Caucasian donors. The aim of the study was to test whether cataloging public T cell receptors could identify signatures of past pathogen exposure. The study used immunosequencing to profile the T cell repertoires of several hundred subjects and linked those repertoires to cytomegalovirus serostatus. A separate validation cohort of approximately 120 different subjects was used in addition to the approximately 640-subject first cohort. The study combined high-throughput TCR immunosequencing, statistical association of individual TCRs with disease status, and machine learning to predict cytomegalovirus infection status. To study patterns of TCR occurrence, a later analysis re-analyzed previously published TCR beta repertoires from several hundred donors and added high-resolution HLA genotyping. Rather than using new phenotypic data, the later analysis identified candidate immune exposures from TCR beta sequences and from how often those sequences occurred across donors. In an earlier analysis of around 540 of the donors, high-throughput TCR beta sequencing was used to judge whether each TCR beta V gene segment behaved as functional or pseudogenic. Donor age, sex, ethnicity and CMV serostatus were compiled alongside the repertoire data. In a later genetic analysis, genome-wide SNP genotypes for about three fifths of the roughly 670 donors were used, and that subset was treated as a discovery cohort. Every repertoire in the discovery cohort had been generated on one and the same sequencing platform. Both class I and class II loci were covered by HLA typing, at four-digit resolution. The number of donors typed differed by locus, with about 629-640 for A, B, C, DRB1 and DQB1, more than 500 for DQA1, 600 to 610 for DPA1, and some 440 for DPB1. Because of strong linkage in the cohort, five DR-DQ haplotypes were treated as single units for association and clustering. Among about 370 genotyped donors of the cohort, an average of around 250,000 unique TCR beta nucleotide sequences was sequenced per donor, of which 15% to 20% were non-productive.

Beyond this particular receptor, the publication reports: The study gave a list of 150 to 200 TCR beta chains associated with cytomegalovirus. Around 16 rarely observed V segments, including chromosome 9 orphons, were excluded from the earlier analysis of some 590 of the donors because counts were too low. In a later analysis, the rate of TCR association differed among HLA loci, with DRB1 alleles having the most associated TCRs and HLA-C alleles having the fewest. In this cohort, only TCR beta chains were sequenced, and detectable features were limited by the absence of alpha or paired-chain data. Three of the identified cytomegalovirus-associated TCR beta chains were confirmed in vitro to be specific for cytomegalovirus antigens. Assigning TCR associations to individual alleles was difficult when HLA alleles, especially DR and DQ, strongly co-occurred. A cluster of highly shared sequence variants was judged likely to be a technical artifact of the sequencing pipeline. In a later analysis, most CMV-associated TCR beta chains were found to appear HLA-restricted, with HLA associations seemingly driven largely by CMV exposure. Compared with equally common non-associated chains, HLA-associated TCR beta chains in a later analysis were more clonally expanded and had lower generation probabilities. An earlier analysis of some 560 of the donors showed that most TCR beta V segments appeared in productive rearrangements either about 87% or about 30% of the time, which broadly matched IMGT annotations. A further reported finding was that TCR beta sequences accurately predicted the HLA-A and HLA-B alleles for most subjects in the first cohort. Linkage disequilibrium might explain the correlated functional status among segregating V segments, but an unknown experimental factor could not be ruled out. Specific HLA alleles were associated with 16,951 TCR beta sequences at a false discovery rate of 0.05 in a later analysis. Because HLA typing was missing for some donors at each locus, association tests included only the typed subset. While some public TCRs were present in many individuals, most TCR sequences turned up only very rarely across donors. Compared with the roughly 670-donor mean, donors in an Asian-associated ancestry cluster had fewer N-insertions in productive TCRs, according to a later genetic analysis. The classifier was reported to diagnose cytomegalovirus status with high specificity and sensitivity in both the original and validation cohorts. V-gene and J-gene trimming of TCR beta chains was associated with a missense DCLRE1C variant in a later genetic analysis, and the association was replicated in an independent cohort. Presence/absence analyses assumed roughly uniform sequencing depth across donors, an assumption that may not hold. For the cohort, immune exposure information was limited to CMV serostatus. In a later analysis, several top co-occurrence clusters were reported to appear linked to parvovirus B19, influenza, CMV and Epstein-Barr virus. The authors suggested that the approach could potentially be generalized to other disease states and immunological phenotypes.

Library preparation employed the immunoSEQ multiplex PCR assay. For the multiplex PCR, a mixture combining 60 forward primers for TCR Vbeta segments and 13 reverse primers for TCR Jbeta segments was used. The CDR3 region of rearranged TCR beta genes was amplified from genomic DNA by a multiplex PCR assay. The amplified TCR beta libraries were sequenced on the Illumina HiSeq System as 87-base-pair reads. The paper's processing steps were these. A later analysis counted about 80 million unique TCR beta chains across the 666 repertoires, and about 10 million of these chains were shared by at least two donors. Raw reads were error-corrected and collapsed into unique sequences by a nearest-neighbor algorithm in which closely related sequences were merged to remove PCR and sequencing errors. Alignment of CDR3 sequences to IMGT reference sequences was used to assign V, D and J gene segments. For a sequence to be retained, at least a six-nucleotide match to both a V gene segment and a J gene segment was required. A rearrangement counted as productive if the CDR3 had no stop codons and remained in frame with V and J, and every other rearrangement counted as non-productive. CDR3 was defined by IMGT convention, running from the second conserved V-encoded cysteine to the conserved J-encoded phenylalanine. Sequences without an unambiguous match to a single V gene segment were excluded from the earlier analysis of approximately 600 of the donors. An earlier analysis of a few hundred of the donors called V segments functional above 56.7% productive rearrangements and segregating when the between-donor standard deviation exceeded 5%. A statistical classification framework was developed to diagnose cytomegalovirus status using the catalog of TCR beta chain sequences. In a later analysis, TCR nucleotide sequences were compared against IMGT/GENE-DB human TR gene sequences so that V and J genes could be assigned. In a later analysis, CDR3 sequences and most-parsimonious VDJ recombination scenarios were assigned using the TCRdist pipeline. A later analysis defined each TCR beta chain by its CDR3 amino acid sequence plus V-gene family, and excluded reads lacking a unique V-gene family. To address suspected cross-contamination and a sequencing artifact, a later analysis removed a few hundred highly shared, low-generation-probability nucleotide sequences. For each public chain, a later analysis derived a clonal expansion index from normalized ranks of inferred template counts within each repertoire. A later analysis computed generation probabilities with a VDJ recombination model fitted to out-of-frame rearrangements, and checked the results against IGoR. Hypergeometric tests were used in a later analysis to score TCR-TCR, TCR-HLA and TCR-CMV co-occurrence, with a repertoire-size bias correction applied to the TCR pairs. False discovery rates were estimated in a later analysis by permuting HLA or CMV assignments 20 times. In a later analysis, co-occurring TCRs were grouped using DBSCAN, and TCRdist sequence similarity was added for clustering within HLA-allele-positive subsets. For co-occurrence clustering, repertoires with fewer than 30,000 or more than 120,000 public chains were excluded, along with a handful of repertoires with anomalous nucleotide sharing. The clones in this table, taken by TCRdb from immuneACCESS, are in-frame only. Not every clone is retained; where verified, under half of the shortfall comes from an unresolved V gene, and the cause of the rest is unknown. The V and J calls and clone size are taken from that table; D and trimming were inferred from the DNA. This sample is represented by 170,000 or so clones; 65% to 80% of them were singletons. The ten largest clonotypes hold 1.5% to 2% of the sample.

The receptor was derived from a woman in her 30s in good health and CMV-seronegative. The source material was PBMCs.

The CDR3 protein: CASSFRDLNEQFF. DNA sequence: TGTGCCAGCAGCTTCCGGGATTTAAATGAGCAGTTCTTC. Rearrangement joined TRBV5-4 to TRBJ2-1, with a weak D call of TRBD2 (5 bases match). Sequences SGHNT (CDR1) and YYREEE (CDR2) are obtained from the germline V gene (reference sequence). V and J are truncated by 2 bases and 7 bases respectively, leaving an intervening sequence of 10 bases. The CDR3 starts with the cysteine, ends with the phenylalanine, and has 13 residues. Only the CDR3 region is kept as DNA, spanning 39 bases read in frame from base 1.